This is a list of T cell receptor beta chains from one sample in a study of identifying expanded T cells in peripheral blood. Repertoires were generated with immunoSEQ multiplex PCR, while TCRdb's copy carries only in-frame clones and drops some. The table shows about 81,000 clones, with around 84% occurring only once. Sequences were obtained from blood. The receptors stem from a person between 18 and 69 years old in good health. Both conserved end residues are part of each CDR3. Fields, in order: J gene, clone size, V gene, CDR3 protein. Size is omitted from some rows. Given values are once, few, many or a class for expanded clones.

j_call: TRBJ1-2
clone_size: .
v_call: TRBV6-1
cdr3_aa: CASRGAGRGYGYTF

j_call: TRBJ1-1
clone_size: .
v_call: TRBV5-4
cdr3_aa: CASSLAGGGGVNTEAFF

j_call: TRBJ2-7
clone_size: .
v_call: TRBV7-9
cdr3_aa: CASSLTGSGPYEQYF

j_call: TRBJ2-3
clone_size: .
v_call: TRBV9
cdr3_aa: CASSVSGTGTDTQYF

j_call: TRBJ2-1
clone_size: .
v_call: TRBV28
cdr3_aa: CASSLGQAHNEQFF

j_call: TRBJ1-3
clone_size: .
v_call: TRBV7-8
cdr3_aa: CASSLRTASSGNTIYF

j_call: TRBJ2-1
clone_size: .
v_call: TRBV5-4
cdr3_aa: CASSLGVAGRYNEQFF

j_call: TRBJ1-2
clone_size: .
v_call: TRBV28
cdr3_aa: CASSFPGQGLYGYTF

j_call: TRBJ1-4
clone_size: .
v_call: TRBV7-9
cdr3_aa: CASSLGDSSNEKLFF

j_call: TRBJ1-3
clone_size: once
v_call: TRBV28
cdr3_aa: CASRKAGPGNTIYF

j_call: TRBJ2-5
clone_size: few
v_call: TRBV28
cdr3_aa: CASSPTGVWETQYF